This T cell receptor (beta chain) is drawn from a study of T-cell memory formation after mild COVID-19. The CDR3 has 16 residues. Trimming removed 1 base from V and 2 bases from J; junction bases left unmatched: 3. Germline CDR1 and CDR2: LGHNA and YSLEER. This clonotype was counted once. TCRdb analysed the 5' RACE reads with MiXCR anew, one entry per CDR3 protein. The sample holds 350,000 to 550,000 distinct CDR3 sequences, over 15% seen once. Sequencing was performed on PBMCs or a T cell subset sorted from them (not recorded which). This sequence was found in a man between 18 and 29 years old who had mild COVID-19 (a few samples of this study predate the infection). Cell type and time point are not known. The chain recombines TRBV4-3 with TRBJ2-3; 10 bases match TRBD2. CDR3 protein: CASSQVLAGDTDTQYF. The CDR3 DNA reads as TGCGCCAGCAGCCAAGTCCTAGCGGGGGACACAGATACGCAGTATTTT.